Listed here are 21 T cell receptor beta chains from one sample, sequenced in a study of OX40 agonist ivuxolimab in advanced cancers. The protocol was immunoSEQ multiplex PCR, while the TCRdb copy is restricted to in-frame clones and leaves out a portion. The repertoire consists of 45,000 to 55,000 clones, with nearly 90% occurring once and the leading ten covering around 0.64%. Here the sequenced sample was CD4+ or CD8+ T cells sorted from blood, taken in a trial of the OX40 agonist ivuxolimab. The receptors come from an adult with an advanced solid tumor such as melanoma, head and neck, liver or kidney cancer.

This clone was recorded a few times. The chain has TRBV5-6 and TRBJ1-1, with 8 positions matching TRBD1. CDR3 length equals 15 residues. Germline-derived CDR1 and CDR2 are SGHDT and YYEEEE. The trim removed 0 bases at V and 7 bases at J, leaving 8 bases unmatched. The CDR3 loop reads CASSLVPTGGSEAFF. The CDR3 bases are TGTGCCAGCAGCTTGGTCCCCACAGGGGGGAGTGAAGCTTTCTTT.

The chain employs TRBV2 and TRBJ2-5, with 9 bases lining up with TRBD2. Germline loops: CDR1 SNHLY, CDR2 FYNNEI. The ends lost 6 bases at V and 9 bases at J; junction bases unmatched: 8. The CDR3 loop spans 13 amino acids. CDR3 region: CASRGLAVTAQYF. CDR3 DNA: TGTGCCAGCAGGGGACTAGCTGTAACGGCCCAGTACTTC.

The J gene is TRBJ2-4, the V gene TRBV28; possible D gene TRBD2, 7 bases. V lost 5 bases and J 0 bases, leaving 23 bases between the germline ends. The CDR3 consists of 19 residues. Germline V gene lookup returns CDR1 MDHEN and CDR2 SYDVKM. The DNA for the CDR3 is TGTGCCAGCAGTCCGAGACTCTGGGGGAGGGGGATAGCCAAAAACATTCAGTACTTC. It yields the protein CASSPRLWGRGIAKNIQYF.

V is TRBV7-8 and J is TRBJ2-7, with D possibly TRBD2 on 6 matching bases. Germline CDR1 SGHVS, CDR2 FQNEAQ. Trimming removed 3 bases at V and 4 bases at J, with 13 bases between. The CDR3 spans 14 residues. The CDR3 coding sequence is TGTGCCAGCAGCTTGCGGGATTATCCTTACGAGCAGTACTTC. Protein sequence: CASSLRDYPYEQYF. Using reference TRBV7-8 and TRBJ2-7 for the parts outside the CDR3, the full variable domain is GAGVSQSPRYKVAKRGQDVALRCDPISGHVSLFWYQQALGQGPEFLTYFQNEAQLDKSGLPSDRFFAERPEGSVSTLKIQRTQQEDSAVYLCASSLRDYPYEQYFGPGTRLTVT.

This rearrangement joins TRBV4-1 to TRBJ1-2; the D is unclear. V shed 1 base and J shed 0 bases, with 6 bases lying between them. The germline V gene has CDR1 MGHRA and CDR2 YSYEKL. This CDR3 has 14 amino acids. The chain's CDR3 is CASSQVPANYGYTF. CDR3 coding DNA: TGCGCCAGCAGCCAAGTCCCGGCTAACTATGGCTACACCTTC.

The rearrangement joins TRBV5-6 to TRBJ2-5; D is perhaps TRBD1 (6 bases). Germline loops: CDR1 SGHDT, CDR2 YYEEEE. V lost 2 bases and J lost 1, with 12 bases in between. The length of the CDR3 is 15 residues. The CDR3 nucleotides read TGTGCCAGCAGCTTCCTAGACAGGCTCCAAGAGACCCAGTACTTC. Protein product: CASSFLDRLQETQYF.

The chain carries TRBV5-1 and TRBJ2-7; D is possibly TRBD2 (5 bases). The CDR3 sequence is 15 residues long. Germline-derived CDR1 and CDR2 are SGHRS and YFSETQ. The ends were cut back, 0 bases at V and 3 bases at J, with 13 bases in the middle. The CDR3 is CASSLETGRGYEQYF. DNA of the CDR3: TGCGCCAGCAGCTTGGAAACGGGAAGAGGCTACGAGCAGTACTTC.

The chain carries TRBV30 and TRBJ2-3, with 8 bases matching TRBD1. With 0 bases clipped from V and 1 base from J, the junction kept 0 bases outside the gene matches. The CDR3 has 14 amino acids. The germline V gene has CDR1 GTSNPN and CDR2 SVGIG (reference sequence). The CDR3 spells CAWSVGQGTDTQYF. In DNA, the CDR3 is TGTGCCTGGAGTGTGGGACAGGGCACAGATACGCAGTATTTT.

V and J are TRBV2 and TRBJ2-7, with unresolved D. The germline V gene encodes CDR1 SNHLY and CDR2 FYNNEI. This CDR3 contains 12 residues. The V and J ends lost 6 bases and 2 bases respectively, with 8 bases between them. This chain's CDR3 is CASRAPTYEQYF. DNA of the CDR3: TGTGCCAGCAGGGCCCCGACCTACGAGCAGTACTTC.

The chain couples TRBV2 to TRBJ2-4; tentatively, D is TRBD1 (6 bases). Germline lookup yields CDR1 SNHLY and CDR2 FYNNEI. This CDR3 contains 13 residues. With 5 bases removed from V and 7 bases from J, the gap between germline ends came to 12 bases. The DNA of the CDR3 is TGTGCCAGCAGTCGGACAGTTCTCAACATTCAGTACTTC. Its translation is CASSRTVLNIQYF.

The rearrangement joins TRBV6-1 to TRBJ2-7; weak D call: TRBD2 (5 bases). CDR1 is MNHNS and CDR2 is SASEGT in the germline V gene. Trimming removed 7 bases from V and 1 base from J, with 17 bases in between. The CDR3 loop spans 15 amino acids. CDR3 region: CASTGRGYSSYEQYF. The CDR3 DNA is TGTGCCAGCACTGGAAGAGGGTACTCTTCCTACGAGCAGTACTTC.

This chain links TRBV11-2 with TRBJ1-5; D gene uncertain. Trimming removed 0 bases at V and 9 bases at J, with 12 bases between. This CDR3 comprises 14 residues. CDR1 and CDR2 from the germline V gene are SGHAT and FQNNGV. The CDR3 nucleotides read TGTGCCAGCAGCTTAGATGGAGCCGGGCGGCCCCAGCATTTT. It specifies CASSLDGAGRPQHF.

This sequence joins TRBV15 and TRBJ1-1; D remains ambiguous. This CDR3 has 15 amino acids. Germline lookup yields CDR1 LNHNV and CDR2 YYDKDF (reference sequence). V shed 0 bases and J shed 4 bases, with 12 bases lying between them. The CDR3 nucleotides read TGTGCCACCAGCAGAGATCGGTCAGGACGCACTGAAGCTTTCTTT. Protein sequence: CATSRDRSGRTEAFF.

This clone was seen only a few times. CDR3 nucleotide sequence: TGCGCCAGCAGCCAAGCGCTGTCAGCGGGAGTTCCCGGGGAGCTGTTTTTT. Its translation is CASSQALSAGVPGELFF. V usage is TRBV4-1 and J usage is TRBJ2-2; 8 nucleotides match TRBD2. V shed 1 base and J 6 bases; nucleotides not matched to a gene: 10. The germline gives CDR1 MGHRA, CDR2 YSYEKL. This CDR3 has 17 amino acids.

The rearrangement links TRBV28 to TRBJ2-5; the match to TRBD1 covers 7 bases. The tail of the sequence fits TRBJ2-7 better, so the J call may be wrong. Germline V gives CDR1 MDHEN, CDR2 SYDVKM. The CDR3 length is 13 residues. The CDR3 nucleotides read TGTGCCAGCAGCCCGACAGGGACCTACGAGCAGTACTTC. Its translation is CASSPTGTYEQYF.

The chain links TRBV27 to TRBJ2-1, with a possible D match to TRBD2 (6 bases). The CDR3 totals 11 residues. With 6 bases removed from V and 9 bases from J, the gap between germline ends came to 9 bases. Per germline, CDR1 MNHEY and CDR2 SMNVEV (reference sequence). The CDR3 coding sequence is TGTGCCAGCAGCCCCGGGGGTGAGCAGTTCTTC. Its protein is CASSPGGEQFF.

J is TRBJ1-5 and V is TRBV6-6, with D possibly being TRBD1 (5 bases). CDR3 size: 12 residues. Trimming cost V 6 bases and J 11 bases, with 14 bases left between them. CDR1 MNHNY and CDR2 SVGAGI come from the germline V gene (reference sequence). Here the CDR3 reads CASRESGTAQHF. The CDR3 DNA reads TGTGCCAGCAGAGAATCAGGGACGGCCCAGCATTTT.

The chain is built from TRBV6-5 and TRBJ2-5; 10 bases agree with TRBD1. Germline loops: CDR1 MNHEY, CDR2 SVGAGI. V dropped 4 bases and J dropped 4; count of bases not matched to a gene: 6. The CDR3 length is 15 residues. The CDR3 nucleotides are TGTGCCAGCAGTTCTACGGACAGGGGGGGAGAGACCCAGTACTTC. This sequence encodes CASSSTDRGGETQYF.

The chain has TRBV30 and TRBJ2-5; D uncertain. Germline-derived CDR1 and CDR2 are GTSNPN and SVGIG (reference sequence). This CDR3 spans 15 amino acids. Trimming took off 3 bases at V and 5 bases at J, with 19 bases between the two ends. The CDR3 bases are TGTGCCTGGAGCTCCGGGTTTAGTTATGGGGAGACCCAGTACTTC. Protein sequence: CAWSSGFSYGETQYF. Variable domain in full (rest from reference TRBV30 and TRBJ2-5): SQTIHQWPATLVQPVGSPLSLECTVEGTSNPNLYWYRQAAGRGLQLLFYSVGIGQISSEVPQNLSASRPQDRQFILSSKKLLLSDSGFYLCAWSSGFSYGETQYFGPGTRLLVL.

This chain connects TRBV18 to TRBJ2-1; the D gene is possibly TRBD2 (6 bases). V was cut by 6 bases and J by 3 bases, with 15 bases left in between. This CDR3 spans 15 amino acids. Looked up from germline, CDR1 is KGHSH and CDR2 is LQKENI. CDR3 protein: CASSVGPSDYNEQFF. In nucleotides, the CDR3 is TGTGCCAGCTCCGTCGGGCCTAGCGACTACAATGAGCAGTTCTTC.

The sample holds one count of this clone. The chain joins TRBV5-4 to TRBJ2-5; D is uncertain. Deletions cut 4 bases from V and 5 bases from J, with 15 bases between. The CDR3 extends over 14 amino acids. In germline, CDR1 is SGHNT, CDR2 YYREEE (reference sequence). The CDR3, as DNA: TGTGCCAGCAGCCCACAGCAAGAGATGGAGACCCAGTACTTC. Protein product: CASSPQQEMETQYF.